These 6 T cell receptor beta chains were sequenced from one sample in a study of OX40 agonist ivuxolimab in advanced cancers. Some clones are missing from TCRdb's copy, which holds only in-frame ones; the method was immunoSEQ multiplex PCR. The sample has around 80,000 clones, 85% to 90% seen once. The sample in question was CD4+ or CD8+ T cells sorted from blood, obtained in a trial of the OX40 agonist ivuxolimab. The source is an adult with an advanced solid tumor such as melanoma, head and neck, liver or kidney cancer.

The chain recombines TRBV5-4 with TRBJ2-3, with 11 bases matching TRBD2. V shed 0 bases and J 6 bases; nucleotides not matched to a gene: 6. The CDR3 length is 16 residues. Germline-derived CDR1 and CDR2 are SGHNT and YYREEE (reference sequence). CDR3 protein: CASSLALAGVRDTQYF. CDR3 bases: TGTGCCAGCAGCTTGGCACTAGCGGGGGTGAGGGATACGCAGTATTTT. Filled out from reference TRBV5-4 and TRBJ2-3, the complete variable domain reads ETGVTQSPTHLIKTRGQQVTLRCSSQSGHNTVSWYQQALGQGPQFIFQYYREEENGRGNFPPRFSGLQFPNYSSELNVNALELDDSALYLCASSLALAGVRDTQYFGPGTRLTVL.

V is TRBV5-4 and J is TRBJ2-1; 15 bases are a match to TRBD2. The ends lost 4 bases at V and 2 bases at J; junction bases unmatched: 7. This CDR3 has 18 residues. CDR1 is SGHNT and CDR2 is YYREEE in the germline V gene (reference sequence). The CDR3 DNA is TGTGCCAGCAGCCGGGGACTAGCGGGGGGAAGTACCTACAATGAGCAGTTCTTC. Translation: CASSRGLAGGSTYNEQFF.

This chain connects TRBV11-2 to TRBJ2-5; 7 positions match TRBD1. Germline CDR1 SGHAT, CDR2 FQNNGV. The junction had 7 bases not matched to a gene; V was cut back by 4 bases and J by 5 bases. The CDR3 sequence is 14 residues long. DNA for the CDR3: TGTGCCAGCAGCTCACAGGGGTTAGGGGAGACCCAGTACTTC. It translates to CASSSQGLGETQYF.

The rearrangement links TRBV5-1 to TRBJ1-4; D is ambiguous. This CDR3 is built from 16 residues. V was pared by 0 bases and J by 2 bases, with 11 bases between. The V gene's germline CDR1 is SGHRS and CDR2 YFSETQ. The CDR3 DNA reads TGCGCCAGCAGCTTGGCCCCTCCAGAGACTAATGAAAAACTGTTTTTT. It translates to CASSLAPPETNEKLFF.

The gene calls are TRBV6-1 and TRBJ2-1; no firm D call. Germline loops: CDR1 MNHNS, CDR2 SASEGT. Trimming cost V 4 bases and J 0 bases, with 16 bases left between them. The CDR3 sequence is 17 residues long. The CDR3 nucleotides are TGTGCCAGCAGTGTATCGGGTTCCCCGAGCTCCTACAATGAGCAGTTCTTC. Translation: CASSVSGSPSSYNEQFF.

This clone has only one observation. The chain employs TRBV5-1 and TRBJ2-2; 7 bases align to TRBD1. The CDR3 is 15 amino acids. Trimming removed 4 bases from V and 4 bases from J; junction bases left unmatched: 7. Germline loops: CDR1 SGHRS, CDR2 YFSETQ. The CDR3 here is CASSRSTGSTGELFF. CDR3 nucleotides: TGCGCCAGCAGCCGATCGACAGGGAGCACCGGGGAGCTGTTTTTT.